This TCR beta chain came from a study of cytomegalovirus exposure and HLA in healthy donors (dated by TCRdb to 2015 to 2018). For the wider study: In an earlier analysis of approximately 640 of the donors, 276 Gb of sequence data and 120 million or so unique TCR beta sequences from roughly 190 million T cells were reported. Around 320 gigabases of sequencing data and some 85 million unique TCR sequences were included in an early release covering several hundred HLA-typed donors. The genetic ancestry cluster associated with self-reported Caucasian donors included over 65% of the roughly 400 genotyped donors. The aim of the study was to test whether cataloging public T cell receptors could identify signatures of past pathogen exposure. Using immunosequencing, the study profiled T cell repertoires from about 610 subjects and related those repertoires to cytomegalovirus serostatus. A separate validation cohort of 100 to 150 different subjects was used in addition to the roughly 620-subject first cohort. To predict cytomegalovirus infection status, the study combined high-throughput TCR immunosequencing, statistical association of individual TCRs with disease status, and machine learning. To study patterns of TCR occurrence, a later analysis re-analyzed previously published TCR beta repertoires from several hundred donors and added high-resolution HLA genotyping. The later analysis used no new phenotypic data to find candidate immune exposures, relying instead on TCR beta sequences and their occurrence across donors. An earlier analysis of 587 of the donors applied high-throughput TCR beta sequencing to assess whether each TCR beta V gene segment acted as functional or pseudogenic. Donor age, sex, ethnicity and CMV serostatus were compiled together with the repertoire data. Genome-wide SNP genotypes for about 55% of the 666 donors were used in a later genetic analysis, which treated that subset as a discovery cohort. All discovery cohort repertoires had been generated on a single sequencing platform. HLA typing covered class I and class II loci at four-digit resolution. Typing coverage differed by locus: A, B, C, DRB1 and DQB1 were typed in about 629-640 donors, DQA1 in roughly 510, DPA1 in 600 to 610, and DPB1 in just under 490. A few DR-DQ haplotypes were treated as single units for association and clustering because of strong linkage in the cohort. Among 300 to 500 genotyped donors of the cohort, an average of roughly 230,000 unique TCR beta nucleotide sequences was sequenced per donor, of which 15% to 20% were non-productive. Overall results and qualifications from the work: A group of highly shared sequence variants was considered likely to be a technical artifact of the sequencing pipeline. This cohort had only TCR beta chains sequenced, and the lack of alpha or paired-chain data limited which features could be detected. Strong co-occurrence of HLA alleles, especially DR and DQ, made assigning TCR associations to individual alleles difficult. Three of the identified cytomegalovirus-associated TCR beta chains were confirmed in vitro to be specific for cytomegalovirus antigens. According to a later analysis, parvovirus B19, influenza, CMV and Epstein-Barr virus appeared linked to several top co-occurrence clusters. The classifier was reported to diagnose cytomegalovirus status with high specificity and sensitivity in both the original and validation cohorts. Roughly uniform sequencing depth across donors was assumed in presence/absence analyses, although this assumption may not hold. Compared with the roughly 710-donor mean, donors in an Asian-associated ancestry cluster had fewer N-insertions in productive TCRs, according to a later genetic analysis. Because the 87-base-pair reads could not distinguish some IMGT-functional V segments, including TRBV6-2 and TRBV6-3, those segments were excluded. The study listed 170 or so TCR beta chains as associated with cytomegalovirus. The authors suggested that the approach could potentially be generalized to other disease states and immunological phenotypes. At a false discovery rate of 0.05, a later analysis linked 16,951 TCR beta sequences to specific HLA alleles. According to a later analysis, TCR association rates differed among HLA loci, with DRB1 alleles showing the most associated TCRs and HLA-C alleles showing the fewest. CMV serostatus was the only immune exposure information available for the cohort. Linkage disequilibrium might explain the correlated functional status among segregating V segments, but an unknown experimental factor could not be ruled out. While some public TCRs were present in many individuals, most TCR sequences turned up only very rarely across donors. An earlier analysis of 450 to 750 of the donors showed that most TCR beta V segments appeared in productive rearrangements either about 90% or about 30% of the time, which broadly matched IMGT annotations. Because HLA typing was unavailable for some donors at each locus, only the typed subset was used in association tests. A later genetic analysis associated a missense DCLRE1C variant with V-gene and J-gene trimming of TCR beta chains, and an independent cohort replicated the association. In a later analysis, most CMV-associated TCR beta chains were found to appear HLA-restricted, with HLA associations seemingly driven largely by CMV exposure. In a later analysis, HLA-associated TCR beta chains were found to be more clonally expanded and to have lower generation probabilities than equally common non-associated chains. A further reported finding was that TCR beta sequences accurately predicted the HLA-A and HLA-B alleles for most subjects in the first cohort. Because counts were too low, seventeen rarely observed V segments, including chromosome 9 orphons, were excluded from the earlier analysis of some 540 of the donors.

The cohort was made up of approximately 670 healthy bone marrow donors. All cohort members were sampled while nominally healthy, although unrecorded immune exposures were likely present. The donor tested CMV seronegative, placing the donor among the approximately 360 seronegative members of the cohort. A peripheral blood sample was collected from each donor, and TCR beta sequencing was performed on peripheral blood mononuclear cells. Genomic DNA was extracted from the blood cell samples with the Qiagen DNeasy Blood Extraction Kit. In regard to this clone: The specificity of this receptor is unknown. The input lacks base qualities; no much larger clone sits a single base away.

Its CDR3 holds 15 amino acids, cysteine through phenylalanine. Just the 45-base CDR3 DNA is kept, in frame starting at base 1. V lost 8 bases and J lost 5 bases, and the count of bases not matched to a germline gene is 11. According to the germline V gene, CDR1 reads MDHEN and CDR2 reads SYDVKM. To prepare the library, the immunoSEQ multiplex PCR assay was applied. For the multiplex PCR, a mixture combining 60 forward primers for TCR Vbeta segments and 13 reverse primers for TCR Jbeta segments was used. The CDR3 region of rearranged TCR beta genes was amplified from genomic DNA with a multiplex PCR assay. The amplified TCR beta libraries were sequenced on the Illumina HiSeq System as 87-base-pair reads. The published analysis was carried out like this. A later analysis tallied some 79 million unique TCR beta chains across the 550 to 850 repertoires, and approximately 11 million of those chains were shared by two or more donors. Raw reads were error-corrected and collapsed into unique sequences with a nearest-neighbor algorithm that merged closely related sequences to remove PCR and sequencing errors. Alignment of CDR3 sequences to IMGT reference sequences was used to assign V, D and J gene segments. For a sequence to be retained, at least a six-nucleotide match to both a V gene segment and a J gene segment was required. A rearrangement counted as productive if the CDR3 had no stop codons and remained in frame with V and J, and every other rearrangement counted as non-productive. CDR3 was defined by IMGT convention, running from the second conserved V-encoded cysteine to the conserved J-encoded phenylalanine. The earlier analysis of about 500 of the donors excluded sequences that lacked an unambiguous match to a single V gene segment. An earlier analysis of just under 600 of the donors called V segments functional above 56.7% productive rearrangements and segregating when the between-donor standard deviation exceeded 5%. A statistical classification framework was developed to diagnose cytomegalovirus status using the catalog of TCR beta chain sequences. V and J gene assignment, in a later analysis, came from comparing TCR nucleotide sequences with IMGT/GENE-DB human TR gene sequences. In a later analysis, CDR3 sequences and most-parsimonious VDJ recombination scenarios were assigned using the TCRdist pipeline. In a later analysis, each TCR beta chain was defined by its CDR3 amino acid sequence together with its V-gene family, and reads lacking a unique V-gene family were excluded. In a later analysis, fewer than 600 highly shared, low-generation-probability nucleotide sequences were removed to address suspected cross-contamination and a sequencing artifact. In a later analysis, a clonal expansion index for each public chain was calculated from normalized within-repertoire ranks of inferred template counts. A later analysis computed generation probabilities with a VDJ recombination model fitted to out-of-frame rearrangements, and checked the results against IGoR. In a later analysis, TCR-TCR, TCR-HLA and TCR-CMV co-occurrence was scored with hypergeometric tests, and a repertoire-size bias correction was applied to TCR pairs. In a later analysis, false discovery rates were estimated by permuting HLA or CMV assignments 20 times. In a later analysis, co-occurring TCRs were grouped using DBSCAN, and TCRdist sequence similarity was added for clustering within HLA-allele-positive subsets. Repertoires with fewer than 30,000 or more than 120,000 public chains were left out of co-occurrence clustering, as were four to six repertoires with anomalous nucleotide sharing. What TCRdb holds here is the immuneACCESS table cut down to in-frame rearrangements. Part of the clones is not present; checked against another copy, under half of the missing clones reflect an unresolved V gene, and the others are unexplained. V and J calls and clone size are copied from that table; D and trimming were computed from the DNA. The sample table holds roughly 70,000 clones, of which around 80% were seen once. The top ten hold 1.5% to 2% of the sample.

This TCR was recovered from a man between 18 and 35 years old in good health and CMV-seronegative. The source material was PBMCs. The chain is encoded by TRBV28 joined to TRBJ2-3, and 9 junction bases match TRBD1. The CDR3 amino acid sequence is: CASQGAGTGRDTQYF. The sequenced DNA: TGTGCCAGCCAGGGAGCCGGGACAGGGAGAGATACGCAGTATTTT.